This is a list of T cell receptor beta chains from one sample in a study of blood T cells in healthy people across ages. One entry per CDR3 protein, called by TCRdb with MiXCR from the 5' RACE reads. The data show more than 1,400,000 distinct CDR3 sequences, with about 43% seen just once and roughly 7.9% held by the top ten. Specimen: blood. The receptors stem from a woman in her late teens or twenties in good health. The CDR3 runs from the conserved cysteine through the conserved F or W. A D gene is named only where the DNA matches it firmly. A row's size may be missing; if present it is once, few, many or a size class.

cdr3_aa,cdr3_nt,v_call,d_call,j_call,clone_size
CASSGDPGDYNQPQHF,TGTGCCAGCAGTGGAGATCCGGGGGACTACAATCAGCCCCAGCATTTT,TRBV2,NA,TRBJ1-5,NA
CASSAFRQDYNEQFF,TGTGCCAGCAGTGCCTTCCGACAGGACTACAATGAGCAGTTCTTC,TRBV28,NA,TRBJ2-1,NA
CATIGLAGGLPYNEQYF,TGCGCCACCATAGGACTAGCGGGAGGGCTCCCCTACAATGAGCAGTACTTC,TRBV10-2,TRBD2,TRBJ2-5,NA
CASSLNGAYKETQYF,TGCGCCAGCAGCTTGAATGGAGCGTACAAAGAGACCCAGTACTTC,TRBV5-1,NA,TRBJ2-5,few
CASSSVAGREYQETQYF,TGCGCCAGCAGCTCCGTAGCGGGGCGGGAATACCAAGAGACCCAGTACTTC,TRBV5-1,TRBD2,TRBJ2-5,once
CASSRPKGRDMNTEAFF,TGTGCCAGCAGCCGGCCCAAGGGCCGAGACATGAACACTGAAGCTTTCTTT,TRBV6-1,NA,TRBJ1-1,once
CAISFTDRDQPQHF,TGTGCCATCAGTTTTACCGACAGGGATCAGCCCCAGCATTTT,TRBV10-3,TRBD1,TRBJ1-5,NA
CASSVLESTEAFF,TGTGCCAGCAGTGTACTGGAGAGCACTGAAGCTTTCTTT,TRBV2,NA,TRBJ1-1,NA
CASKRTEGYNEQFF,TGTGCCAGTAAGCGGACAGAAGGATACAATGAGCAGTTCTTC,TRBV19,NA,TRBJ2-1,NA
CASSYPSSYEQYF,TGTGCCAGCAGTTACCCCAGCTCCTACGAGCAGTACTTC,TRBV6-6,NA,TRBJ2-7,many
CASTLYSGAADTQYF,TGTGCCAGCACCCTTTATTCCGGGGCCGCAGATACTCAGTATTTT,TRBV12-3/TRBV12-4,NA,TRBJ2-3,NA
CASSEPGAYGYTF,TGTGCCAGCAGTGAGCCAGGGGCCTATGGCTACACCTTC,TRBV6-1,NA,TRBJ1-2,NA
CASSFSGKNEQFF,TGTGCCAGCAGCTTTTCGGGGAAGAATGAGCAGTTCTTC,TRBV7-2,NA,TRBJ2-1,few
CASRSDRGTRANVLTF,TGTGCCAGCAGGTCAGACAGGGGGACTAGGGCCAACGTCCTGACTTTC,TRBV2,TRBD1,TRBJ2-6,NA
CASSQGPISTNEKLFF,TGCGCCAGCAGCCAGGGGCCCATATCAACTAATGAAAAACTGTTTTTT,TRBV4-1,NA,TRBJ1-4,NA
CSARDLDRVGEQFF,TGCAGTGCTAGAGATCTGGACAGGGTGGGTGAGCAGTTCTTC,TRBV20-1,TRBD1,TRBJ2-1,NA
CASSLAREYNEQFF,TGTGCCAGCAGCTTAGCCAGGGAGTACAATGAGCAGTTCTTC,TRBV7-2,NA,TRBJ2-1,many
CASSLAISPYEQYF,TGTGCCAGCAGCTTAGCCATATCCCCCTACGAGCAGTACTTC,TRBV7-2,NA,TRBJ2-7,NA
CASSRLAGVGTDTQYF,TGTGCCAGCAGCCGACTAGCGGGAGTTGGCACAGATACGCAGTATTTT,TRBV7-2,TRBD2,TRBJ2-3,NA
CASSPRVRETQYF,TGTGCCAGCTCTCCCAGGGTGAGGGAGACCCAGTACTTC,TRBV18,NA,TRBJ2-5,few
CAWGWGTSDYNEQFF,TGTGCCTGGGGGTGGGGGACTAGCGACTACAATGAGCAGTTCTTC,TRBV30,TRBD2,TRBJ2-1,few
CASSWGGGVTEAFF,TGTGCCAGCAGCTGGGGGGGCGGGGTAACTGAAGCTTTCTTT,TRBV7-9,NA,TRBJ1-1,once
CASSHRGNTEAFF,TGTGCCAGCAGCCATAGGGGAAACACTGAAGCTTTCTTT,TRBV3-1,NA,TRBJ1-1,few
CASKTGRQETQYF,TGTGCCAGTAAAACAGGGAGACAAGAGACCCAGTACTTC,TRBV21-1,NA,TRBJ2-5,few
CSATLPQGEVYGYTF,TGCAGTGCTACCCTTCCTCAGGGGGAAGTGTATGGCTACACCTTC,TRBV20-1,TRBD1,TRBJ1-2,NA
CASSLTGTPGTQYF,TGTGCCAGCAGCTTAACCGGGACCCCCGGGACCCAGTACTTC,TRBV7-3,NA,TRBJ2-5,many
CASSEAGGGATKDIQYF,TGTGCCAGCAGTGAAGCGGGAGGGGGCGCAACCAAAGACATTCAGTACTTC,TRBV6-1,NA,TRBJ2-4,NA
CASSPLQGKETQYF,TGTGCCAGCTCACCCTTACAGGGCAAAGAGACCCAGTACTTC,TRBV18,NA,TRBJ2-5,NA
CASSAGGPLNEKLFF,TGTGCCAGCAGTGCCGGTGGACCCCTAAATGAAAAACTGTTTTTT,TRBV12-3/TRBV12-4,NA,TRBJ1-4,NA
CASSEATGYEQYF,TGTGCCAGCAGTGAAGCGACCGGTTACGAGCAGTACTTC,TRBV2,NA,TRBJ2-7,many
CASSLAPSGREQYF,TGTGCCAGCAGCTTAGCGCCTAGCGGGAGGGAGCAGTACTTC,TRBV7-8,TRBD2,TRBJ2-5,NA
CASSLALGQYDEQYF,TGTGCCAGCAGCTTAGCGCTAGGGCAGTATGATGAGCAGTACTTC,TRBV7-2,NA,TRBJ2-7,few
CASSQDSRQYYGYTF,TGCGCCAGCAGCCAAGATTCCCGGCAGTACTATGGCTACACCTTC,TRBV4-1,NA,TRBJ1-2,NA
CSASVLGKNIQYF,TGCAGTGCTAGTGTCTTGGGCAAAAACATTCAGTACTTC,TRBV20-1,NA,TRBJ2-4,NA
CAISESTAGIQPQHF,TGTGCCATCAGTGAGTCGACGGCAGGGATTCAGCCCCAGCATTTT,TRBV10-3,NA,TRBJ1-5,few
CASSTQGAGELFF,TGTGCCAGCAGCACACAGGGGGCCGGGGAGCTGTTTTTT,TRBV7-9,TRBD1,TRBJ2-2,NA
CASSTGRPRDNEQFF,TGCGCCAGCAGCACCGGACGGCCGAGGGACAATGAGCAGTTCTTC,TRBV5-1,NA,TRBJ2-1,NA
CASSDGTPDTQYF,TGTGCCAGCAGTGACGGGACTCCGGATACGCAGTATTTT,TRBV2,NA,TRBJ2-3,NA
CASSLGTSNQPQHF,TGTGCCAGCAGTTTAGGGACTTCCAATCAGCCCCAGCATTTT,TRBV12-3/TRBV12-4,NA,TRBJ1-5,many
CASSLGPLRTEAFF,TGTGCCAGCAGTTTGGGACCTTTGAGGACTGAAGCTTTCTTT,TRBV27,NA,TRBJ1-1,NA
CASSGQGSGELFF,TGCGCCAGCAGCGGACAGGGTTCCGGGGAGCTGTTTTTT,TRBV5-1,TRBD1,TRBJ2-2,NA
CASSSRARGGYTF,TGTGCCAGCAGCTCCCGGGCCCGAGGGGGCTACACCTTC,TRBV5-6,NA,TRBJ1-2,NA
CSVRDAQRGNTGELFF,TGCAGTGTTAGAGATGCCCAGCGGGGGAACACCGGGGAGCTGTTTTTT,TRBV20-1,TRBD2,TRBJ2-2,NA
CATRSQSYEQYF,TGTGCCACCAGAAGCCAGAGCTACGAGCAGTACTTC,TRBV15,NA,TRBJ2-7,NA
CAISGRYQETQYF,TGTGCCATCAGTGGACGGTACCAAGAGACCCAGTACTTC,TRBV10-3,NA,TRBJ2-5,NA
CASSVGGGGRWNTEAFF,TGTGCCAGCAGCGTAGGCGGGGGGGGGAGATGGAACACTGAAGCTTTCTTT,TRBV9,NA,TRBJ1-1,NA
CASVWGGRNEQFF,TGTGCCAGCGTCTGGGGGGGCCGGAATGAGCAGTTCTTC,TRBV7-2,NA,TRBJ2-1,NA
CASSPRTGASGYTF,TGTGCCAGCAGTCCCAGGACAGGGGCGTCTGGCTACACCTTC,TRBV12-3/TRBV12-4,TRBD1,TRBJ1-2,few
CASSRGVLKETQYF,TGTGCCAGCTCCCGCGGGGTGCTTAAGGAGACCCAGTACTTC,TRBV21-1,NA,TRBJ2-5,few
CASSLDGQPQETQYF,TGCGCCAGCAGCTTGGACGGACAGCCTCAAGAGACCCAGTACTTC,TRBV5-1,NA,TRBJ2-5,NA
CAWSVLSGKSSYEQYF,TGTGCCTGGAGTGTATTATCGGGGAAGAGCTCCTACGAGCAGTACTTC,TRBV30,NA,TRBJ2-7,NA
CSVESGGWSYEQYF,TGCAGCGTTGAATCCGGGGGGTGGTCCTACGAGCAGTACTTC,TRBV29-1,TRBD2,TRBJ2-7,few
CASSSSTGGIAYGYTF,TGTGCCAGCAGCTCGTCAACAGGGGGCATAGCCTATGGCTACACCTTC,TRBV7-9,TRBD1,TRBJ1-2,few
CASSHLWDDEKLFF,TGTGCCAGCAGCCACCTATGGGACGACGAAAAACTGTTTTTT,TRBV7-9,NA,TRBJ1-4,NA
CASSLGQGKAKNIQYF,TGTGCCAGCAGCTTGGGACAGGGGAAAGCCAAAAACATTCAGTACTTC,TRBV7-9,TRBD1,TRBJ2-4,few